The 19 T cell receptor beta chains given below trace back to one sample, sequenced in a study of blood T cell repertoires in COVID-19. Measured with immunoSEQ multiplex PCR; TCRdb has only the in-frame clones, and not every one. The sample lists more than 75,000 clones, roughly nine tenths occurring once. The sequencing input was peripheral blood. Receptors originate from a man in his fifties or sixties with acute or convalescent COVID-19.

The chain carries TRBV27 and TRBJ1-1, with 8 bases aligning to TRBD1. V lost 2 bases to trimming and J lost 1 base; unmatched junction nucleotides: 0. Germline assignment: CDR1 MNHEY and CDR2 SMNVEV (reference sequence). The CDR3 runs to 14 residues. CDR3 in amino acids: CASSLDRGNTEAFF. The CDR3 DNA sequence: TGTGCCAGCAGTTTAGACAGGGGGAACACTGAAGCTTTCTTT.

The V and J genes are TRBV5-5 and TRBJ1-3; D ambiguous. Germline V gene lookup returns CDR1 SGHKS and CDR2 YYEKEE (reference sequence). V was trimmed by 3 bases and J by 0 bases, leaving 19 bases between them. The CDR3 extends over 18 amino acids. The CDR3 DNA is TGTGCCAGCAGCTCGCGCCCGGAGGACCTCCACTCTGGAAACACCATATATTTT. Its protein product is CASSSRPEDLHSGNTIYF.

The chain is built from TRBV11-2 and TRBJ2-3, with 12 bases that match TRBD2. This CDR3 is built from 19 residues. The V and J ends lost 5 bases and 3 bases, in that order; junction bases with no gene match: 15. Germline V gene lookup returns CDR1 SGHAT and CDR2 FQNNGV. The CDR3 nucleotides read TGTGCCAGCAGCCCCGGACTAGCGGGAAGGGGGGAGGTAACAGATACGCAGTATTTT. Its protein product is CASSPGLAGRGEVTDTQYF.

Only one count was recorded for this clone. The chain combines TRBV7-8 with TRBJ1-1, with unresolved D. This CDR3 contains 15 residues. Trimming left V 1 base short and J 2 bases short, with 11 bases between. The germline gives CDR1 SGHVS, CDR2 FQNEAQ. CDR3 residues: CASSLVRGTNTEAFF. CDR3 coding DNA: TGTGCCAGCAGCTTAGTACGGGGTACTAACACTGAAGCTTTCTTT.

The chain links TRBV24-1 to TRBJ2-7; no firm D call. V was pared by 3 bases and J by 7 bases, with 18 bases between. CDR3 size: 15 residues. Germline CDR1 and CDR2: KGHDR and SFDVKD. The CDR3 region has the DNA TGTGCCACCAGTGATCCGAGCCCCCCTGTTTGTGAGCAGTACGTC. Translating gives CATSDPSPPVCEQYV.

The chain joins TRBV27 to TRBJ1-1; TRBD1 aligns across 8 bases. From germline, CDR1 is MNHEY and CDR2 SMNVEV (reference sequence). The CDR3 has 15 residues. V lost 1 base, J lost 5 bases, and 6 bases stayed unmatched. The chain's CDR3 is CASSLFQGAGTEAFF. CDR3 nucleotide sequence: TGTGCCAGCAGTTTATTTCAGGGGGCGGGTACTGAAGCTTTCTTT.

The rearrangement uses TRBV19 and TRBJ2-7; 7 positions agree with TRBD2. Trimming at V came to 4 bases and at J to 6 bases, leaving 6 bases not matched to a gene. Germline CDR1 and CDR2: LNHDA and SQIVND (reference sequence). The CDR3 contains 13 residues. The CDR3 region is CASSKWEGFEQYV. CDR3 DNA: TGTGCCAGTAGTAAGTGGGAGGGGTTCGAGCAGTACGTC.

The chain carries TRBV24-1 and TRBJ2-2, with 8 bases matching TRBD1. V gave up 3 bases and J gave up 7 bases; unmatched junction bases: 6. This CDR3 contains 15 residues. CDR1 is KGHDR, CDR2 SFDVKD, per germline. The CDR3 coding sequence is TGTGCCACCAGTGATATCCAGGGGGCCTACGGGGAGCTGTTTTTT. This encodes CATSDIQGAYGELFF.

The chain links TRBV7-3 to TRBJ2-1, with 7 bases matching TRBD2. Germline V gene data show CDR1 as SGHTA and CDR2 as FQGTGA. The CDR3 spans 14 residues. The V gene end was trimmed by 4 bases and the J gene end by 2 bases; junction bases not matched to a gene: 2. CDR3 nucleotide sequence: TGTGCCAGCAGCTCCAGCGGGGCCTACAATGAGCAGTTCTTC. Protein sequence: CASSSSGAYNEQFF.

V usage is TRBV12-5 and J usage is TRBJ2-3; no firm D call. V dropped 3 bases and J dropped 3 bases, with 7 bases sitting between them. In germline, CDR1 is LGHNT, CDR2 FRNRAP. The CDR3 contains 13 residues. In nucleotides, the CDR3 is TGTGCTAGTGGTTTCTCGAGTACAGATACGCAGTATTTT. Encoded protein: CASGFSSTDTQYF.

This clone appeared once. The gene calls are TRBV18 and TRBJ1-5; a possible D gene is TRBD1 (5 bases). Per the germline V gene, CDR1 is KGHSH and CDR2 is LQKENI. The V end was cut by 1 base, the J end by 5 bases, with 12 bases between. There are 15 residues in the CDR3. The CDR3 is CASSPRSGGDQPQHF. The CDR3 coding sequence is TGTGCCAGCTCACCACGGAGCGGGGGGGATCAGCCCCAGCATTTT.

A few counts support this clone. CDR3 in amino acids: CASVTGSSYEQYV. The CDR3 DNA follows: TGCGCCAGCGTAACAGGTTCTTCCTACGAGCAGTACGTC. The chain links TRBV5-1 to TRBJ2-7, with a tentative D call TRBD1 (5 bases). Looked up from germline, CDR1 is SGHRS and CDR2 is YFSETQ. The CDR3 has 13 amino acids. V shed 7 bases and J shed 1 base, with 12 bases lying between them.

This rearrangement joins TRBV2 to TRBJ2-1, with 9 bases matching TRBD1. The CDR3 loop spans 13 amino acids. The ends lost 4 bases at V and 7 bases at J; junction bases unmatched: 2. In germline, CDR1 is SNHLY, CDR2 FYNNEI. This CDR3 reads CASSGTGVNEQFF. CDR3 in DNA: TGTGCCAGCAGTGGGACAGGGGTTAATGAGCAGTTCTTC.

The rearrangement joins TRBV4-1 to TRBJ2-2; a possible D gene is TRBD2 (6 bases). V was clipped by 4 bases and J by 3 bases, with 15 bases between them. The germline V gene encodes CDR1 MGHRA and CDR2 YSYEKL. The CDR3 spans 16 residues. This CDR3 is CASSLQYGGDTGELFF. The CDR3 nucleotides read TGCGCCAGCAGCCTCCAGTACGGAGGGGACACCGGGGAGCTGTTTTTT.

The rearrangement uses TRBV27 and TRBJ1-2; 9 bases line up with TRBD1. Looked up from germline, CDR1 is MNHEY and CDR2 is SMNVEV (reference sequence). V lost 6 bases, J lost 4 bases, and 6 bases stayed unmatched. This CDR3 spans 14 amino acids. The CDR3 DNA is TGTGCCAGCAGGACAGGGGGTTCCCCCTATGGCTACACCTTC. Translation gives CASRTGGSPYGYTF.

CDR3: CASSLAGQHSGNTIYF. The CDR3 bases are TGTGCCAGCAGCTTGGCAGGACAGCACTCTGGAAACACCATATATTTT. The rearrangement uses TRBV5-6 and TRBJ1-3, with D perhaps TRBD1 (6 bases). Trimming took off 0 bases at V and 0 bases at J, with 10 bases between the two ends. This CDR3 is built from 16 residues. Germline assignment: CDR1 SGHDT and CDR2 YYEEEE.

The rearrangement joins TRBV2 to TRBJ1-2; perhaps TRBD1 as D (5 bases). Germline V gene data show CDR1 as SNHLY and CDR2 as FYNNEI. Trimming stripped 4 bases from V and 4 bases from J, with 10 bases between. CDR3 length equals 13 residues. The CDR3 here is CASSVTASYGYTF. CDR3 in DNA: TGTGCCAGCAGTGTGACAGCAAGCTATGGCTACACCTTC.

The chain employs TRBV27 and TRBJ1-1; no clear D. The CDR3 is made up of 14 amino acids. V lost 2 bases and J 1 base, leaving 8 bases between the germline ends. Germline V lookup: CDR1 MNHEY, CDR2 SMNVEV (reference sequence). This CDR3 reads CASSLRAGNTEAFF. The CDR3 DNA is TGTGCCAGCAGTTTACGGGCGGGGAACACTGAAGCTTTCTTT.

The chain links TRBV4-1 to TRBJ2-1; 10 nucleotides match TRBD1. Germline CDR1 and CDR2: MGHRA and YSYEKL. There are 16 residues in the CDR3. V shed 0 bases and J 8 bases; nucleotides not matched to a gene: 7. The chain's CDR3 is CASSQEAGQGIHEQFF. For the CDR3, the DNA is TGCGCCAGCAGCCAAGAAGCGGGACAGGGGATACATGAGCAGTTCTTC.